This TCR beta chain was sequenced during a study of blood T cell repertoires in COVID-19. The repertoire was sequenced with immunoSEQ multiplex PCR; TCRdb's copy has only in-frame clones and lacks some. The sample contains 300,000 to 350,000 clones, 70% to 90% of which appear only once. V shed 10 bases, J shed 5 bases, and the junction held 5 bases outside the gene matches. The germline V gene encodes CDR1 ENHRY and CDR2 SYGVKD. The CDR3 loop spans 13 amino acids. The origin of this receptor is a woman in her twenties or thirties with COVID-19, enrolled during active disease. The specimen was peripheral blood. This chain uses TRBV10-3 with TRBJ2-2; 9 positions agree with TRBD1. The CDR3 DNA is TGTGCCAGGGGGGGACAGGGAACCGGGGAGCTGTTTTTT. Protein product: CARGGQGTGELFF.